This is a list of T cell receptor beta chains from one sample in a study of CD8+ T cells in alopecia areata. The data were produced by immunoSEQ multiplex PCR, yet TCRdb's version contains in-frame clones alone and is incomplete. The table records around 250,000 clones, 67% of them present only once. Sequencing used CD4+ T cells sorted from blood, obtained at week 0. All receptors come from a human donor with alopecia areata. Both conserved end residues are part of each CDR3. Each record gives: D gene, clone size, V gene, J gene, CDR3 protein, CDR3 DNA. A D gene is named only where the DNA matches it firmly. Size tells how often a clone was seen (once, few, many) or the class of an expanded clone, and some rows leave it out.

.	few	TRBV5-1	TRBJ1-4	CASGSGTTNEKLFF	TGCGCCAGCGGATCAGGAACAACTAATGAAAAACTGTTTTTT
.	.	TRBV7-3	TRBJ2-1	CASSQQGLSSYNEQFF	TGTGCCAGCAGCCAGCAGGGCCTAAGCTCCTACAATGAGCAGTTCTTC
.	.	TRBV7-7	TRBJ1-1	CASSLSSNTEAFF	TGTGCTAGCAGCTTAAGTTCGAACACTGAAGCTTTCTTT
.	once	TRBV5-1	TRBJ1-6	CASSLEIPDSPLHF	TGCGCCAGCAGCTTGGAAATCCCAGATTCACCCCTCCACTTT
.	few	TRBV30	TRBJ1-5	CAWSVLRVGSNQPQHF	TGTGCCTGGAGTGTACTAAGGGTTGGGAGCAATCAGCCCCAGCATTTT
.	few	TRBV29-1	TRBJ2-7	CSVEVGLRPYEQYF	TGCAGCGTTGAAGTGGGGCTTCGACCCTACGAGCAGTACTTC
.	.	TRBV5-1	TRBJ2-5	CASSLRRGSQETQYF	TGCGCCAGCAGCTTGCGACGGGGGAGCCAAGAGACCCAGTACTTC
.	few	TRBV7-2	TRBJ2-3	CASTPVGTDTQYF	TGTGCCAGCACCCCCGTGGGCACAGATACGCAGTATTTT
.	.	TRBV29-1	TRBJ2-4	CSVRPYFAKNIQYF	TGCAGCGTTCGGCCTTACTTTGCCAAAAACATTCAGTACTTC
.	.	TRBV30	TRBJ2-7	CAWSVGTSYEQYF	TGTGCCTGGAGTGTAGGCACTTCCTACGAGCAGTACTTC
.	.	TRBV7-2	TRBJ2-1	CASSLGWTTNEQFF	TGTGCCAGCAGCTTAGGGTGGACTACCAATGAGCAGTTCTTC
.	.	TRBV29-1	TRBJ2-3	CSGGYTDTQYF	TGCAGCGGGGGTTACACAGATACGCAGTATTTT
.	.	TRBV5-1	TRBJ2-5	CASSLDRPGETQYF	TGCGCCAGCAGCTTGGACAGACCCGGAGAGACCCAGTACTTC
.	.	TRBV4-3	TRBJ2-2	CASSKITNTGELFF	TGCGCCAGCAGCAAAATTACAAACACCGGGGAGCTGTTTTTT
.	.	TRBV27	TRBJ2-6	CASKGGDRHSGANVLTF	TGTGCCAGCAAAGGGGGGGACAGGCACTCTGGGGCCAACGTCCTGACTTTC
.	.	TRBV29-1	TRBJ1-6	CSVKTRDTDNSPLHF	TGCAGCGTCAAAACCCGGGACACAGATAATTCACCCCTCCACTTT